The 26 T cell receptor beta chains in this list originate from one sample, sequenced in a study of blood T cell repertoires in COVID-19. Some clones are missing from TCRdb's copy, which holds only in-frame ones; the method was immunoSEQ multiplex PCR. The sample has approximately 290,000 clones; 80% to 85% are singletons. Sequenced material: peripheral blood. These receptors came from a person in their 70s with COVID-19, enrolled during active disease.

The chain carries TRBV7-2 and TRBJ1-5; the match to TRBD1 covers 10 bases. The CDR3 loop spans 16 amino acids. Germline loops: CDR1 SGHTA, CDR2 FQGNSA. V lost 5 bases, J lost 5 bases, and 9 bases stayed unmatched. The CDR3, as DNA: TGTGCCAGCAGCCCTCCGGGACAGGGGAGTCATCAGCCCCAGCATTTT. Its translation: CASSPPGQGSHQPQHF.

The rearrangement joins TRBV6-2 or TRBV6-3 to TRBJ2-3; TRBD2 matches 7 bases. There are 17 residues in the CDR3. Trimming cost V 6 bases and J 2 bases; bases outside gene matches: 14. The germline gives CDR1 MNHEY, CDR2 SVGEGT. For the CDR3, the DNA is TGTGCCAGCAGCCCGGCTAGCGGATTCATAGACACAGATACGCAGTATTTT. This translates into CASSPASGFIDTDTQYF.

The rearrangement uses TRBV14 and TRBJ2-5; 8 bases are a match to TRBD1. Looked up from germline, CDR1 is SGHDN and CDR2 is FVKESK. The V segment lost 0 bases and the J segment 5 bases; nucleotides outside the gene matches: 8. This CDR3 spans 16 amino acids. The CDR3 is CASSQDTGGWVETQYF. CDR3 coding DNA: TGTGCCAGCAGCCAAGATACAGGGGGTTGGGTGGAGACCCAGTACTTC.

The chain couples TRBV4-1 to TRBJ2-7; D is possibly TRBD1 (5 bases). V was cut by 4 bases and J by 0 bases, with 13 bases left in between. This CDR3 region has 15 residues. Germline assignment: CDR1 MGHRA and CDR2 YSYEKL. The CDR3: CASSRGTGDSYEQYF. The CDR3 DNA reads as TGCGCCAGCAGCCGTGGAACAGGAGACTCCTACGAGCAGTACTTC.

The chain couples TRBV14 to TRBJ2-7, with TRBD2 as a possible D gene (5 bases). Between the trimmed V and J ends, which lost 0 bases and 2 bases, there was a span of 11 bases. The germline V gene has CDR1 SGHDN and CDR2 FVKESK. The CDR3 extends over 15 amino acids. CDR3: CASSQDLAQTYEQYF. CDR3 bases: TGTGCCAGCAGCCAAGATCTAGCACAGACCTACGAGCAGTACTTC.

The CDR3 region is CASSSRLAGGINEQFF. Written as DNA, the CDR3 is TGTGCCAGCAGCTCCCGACTAGCGGGAGGAATCAATGAGCAGTTCTTC. The rearrangement joins TRBV5-6 to TRBJ2-1; 13 positions agree with TRBD2. J was trimmed by 6 bases and V by 3 bases; bases with no gene match: 6. The CDR3 runs to 16 residues. The germline CDR1 and CDR2 sequences are SGHDT and YYEEEE. The variable domain in full, completed from reference TRBV5-6 and TRBJ2-1, reads DAGVTQSPTHLIKTRGQQVTLRCSPKSGHDTVSWYQQALGQGPQFIFQYYEEEERQRGNFPDRFSGHQFPNYSSELNVNALLLGDSALYLCASSSRLAGGINEQFFGPGTRLTVL.

The chain is built from TRBV19 and TRBJ1-2, with a tentative D call TRBD1 (6 bases). This CDR3 is 16 amino acids long. Looked up from germline, CDR1 is LNHDA and CDR2 is SQIVND (reference sequence). V was clipped by 5 bases and J by 6 bases, with 22 bases between them. The CDR3 is CASSQQDYRQADGYTF. The DNA for the CDR3 is TGTGCCAGTAGTCAGCAAGATTACCGACAGGCCGATGGCTACACCTTC.

CDR3 DNA sequence: TGTGCCACCAGTCGAGGGCAGGGGGCCTTTGAAGCTTTCTTT. It translates to CATSRGQGAFEAFF. The genes are TRBV15 and TRBJ1-1; 8 bases map to TRBD1. Trimming removed 6 bases from V and 7 bases from J; junction bases left unmatched: 10. The germline CDR1 and CDR2 sequences are LNHNV and YYDKDF (reference sequence). The CDR3 has 14 residues.

The chain links TRBV5-1 to TRBJ1-2; the match to TRBD1 covers 9 bases. CDR1 is SGHRS, CDR2 YFSETQ, per germline. This CDR3 contains 15 residues. Trimming removed 5 bases from V and 6 bases from J; junction bases left unmatched: 11. CDR3 protein: CASRGTGTPNHGYTF. CDR3 nucleotide sequence: TGCGCCAGCAGGGGGACAGGGACCCCCAACCATGGCTACACCTTC. Complete variable domain (other parts from reference TRBV5-1 and TRBJ1-2): KAGVTQTPRYLIKTRGQQVTLSCSPISGHRSVSWYQQTPGQGLQFLFEYFSETQRNKGNFPGRFSGRQFSNSRSEMNVSTLELGDSALYLCASRGTGTPNHGYTFGSGTRLTVV.

As concerns this clone: The same CDR3 can be traced to other DNA sequences in this sample. DNA of the CDR3: TGTGCCAGCAGTACACAGGGACAGGACTATGGCTACACCTTC. It translates to CASSTQGQDYGYTF. This sequence joins TRBV28 and TRBJ1-2; 8 bases are shared with TRBD1. Per the germline V gene, CDR1 is MDHEN and CDR2 is SYDVKM. The CDR3 length is 14 residues. V lost 5 bases, J lost 3 bases, and 5 bases stayed unmatched.

V usage is TRBV5-4 and J usage is TRBJ2-3; 11 positions match TRBD2. This CDR3 contains 16 residues. CDR1 and CDR2 from the germline V gene are SGHNT and YYREEE (reference sequence). V shed 1 base, J shed 4 bases, and the junction held 5 bases outside the gene matches. As DNA, the CDR3 is TGTGCCAGCAGCTTGTATACTAGCGGGAGTGCAGATACGCAGTATTTT. Its protein is CASSLYTSGSADTQYF.

The rearrangement joins TRBV7-2 to TRBJ2-1; TRBD1 matches at 8 bases. The CDR3 contains 18 residues. CDR1 and CDR2 from the germline V gene are SGHTA and FQGNSA. The V gene end was trimmed by 1 base and the J gene end by 6 bases; junction bases not matched to a gene: 14. The CDR3: CASSLVTSGQGLSNEQFF. DNA of the CDR3: TGTGCCAGCAGCTTAGTCACGTCCGGACAGGGTCTCTCCAATGAGCAGTTCTTC.

CDR3 in amino acids: CASIRTSGSQGSEQFF. Written as DNA, the CDR3 is TGTGCCAGTATTCGGACTAGCGGGAGTCAGGGCAGTGAGCAGTTCTTC. V gene TRBV19 combines with J gene TRBJ2-1, with TRBD2 matching over 13 bases. The CDR3 spans 16 residues. Germline values: CDR1 LNHDA, CDR2 SQIVND (reference sequence). With 7 bases clipped from V and 9 bases from J, the junction kept 12 bases outside the gene matches.

The chain combines TRBV28 with TRBJ1-6; 8 bases agree with TRBD1. V lost 5 bases and J lost 8; bases outside the gene matches: 5. This CDR3 is 14 amino acids long. Germline loops: CDR1 MDHEN, CDR2 SYDVKM. The CDR3 coding sequence is TGTGCCAGCAGTCTACAGGGGGTATATTCACCCCTCCACTTT. Its protein product is CASSLQGVYSPLHF.

This chain uses TRBV28 with TRBJ1-5; no clear D. Germline CDR1 reads MDHEN; CDR2 reads SYDVKM. Trimming left V 6 bases short and J 7 bases short, with 7 bases between. This CDR3 region has 11 residues. CDR3 nucleotide sequence: TGTGCCAGCAGACTTGAACAGCCCCAGCATTTT. It translates to CASRLEQPQHF.

The chain joins TRBV15 to TRBJ1-2, with TRBD1 as a possible D gene (6 bases). CDR1 and CDR2 (germline): LNHNV, YYDKDF (reference sequence). This CDR3 is built from 14 residues. With 0 bases removed from V and 4 bases from J, the gap between germline ends came to 9 bases. The CDR3 DNA follows: TGTGCCACCAGCAGAGACTCACAGGGCTATGGCTACACCTTC. Its protein product is CATSRDSQGYGYTF.

The chain employs TRBV5-1 and TRBJ2-5, with 8 bases aligning to TRBD2. Per germline, CDR1 SGHRS and CDR2 YFSETQ. The CDR3 runs 16 residues. With V trimmed by 3 bases and J by 7 bases, 14 bases remained unmatched. CDR3 sequence (DNA): TGCGCCAGCAGCTCAGGAGGACTAGCCACACTGGGGACCCAGTACTTC. Amino acids: CASSSGGLATLGTQYF.

The CDR3 is CASSSRQGWSPLHF. CDR3 DNA sequence: TGTGCCAGCAGTTCGAGACAGGGGTGGTCACCCCTCCACTTT. The chain recombines TRBV28 with TRBJ1-6, with 8 bases that match TRBD1. This CDR3 has 14 amino acids. Trimming removed 4 bases from V and 10 bases from J; junction bases left unmatched: 6. The germline CDR1 and CDR2 sequences are MDHEN and SYDVKM.

V and J are TRBV9 and TRBJ2-2; possibly TRBD1 for D (6 bases). Germline CDR1 and CDR2: SGDLS and YYNGEE. The V end was cut by 0 bases, the J end by 0 bases, with 12 bases between. The CDR3 is 17 amino acids. CDR3 in amino acids: CASSVGTRTANTGELFF. The CDR3, as DNA: TGTGCCAGCAGCGTAGGTACTCGGACAGCGAACACCGGGGAGCTGTTTTTT.

This chain uses TRBV27 with TRBJ2-3, with 10 positions matching TRBD2. Germline trimming cut 5 bases from V and 8 bases from J; bases unmatched to any gene: 16. CDR3 length: 17 amino acids. The germline V gene has CDR1 MNHEY and CDR2 SMNVEV (reference sequence). The CDR3 DNA reads TGTGCCAGCAGTCCCGGATCCCTAGCGGGAGTAGGTGGTACGCAGTATTTT. It yields the protein CASSPGSLAGVGGTQYF.

The chain has TRBV5-1 and TRBJ2-2; tentative D call: TRBD2 (6 bases). Germline V gene data show CDR1 as SGHRS and CDR2 as YFSETQ. The V end lost 2 bases, the J end lost 6 bases, and 14 bases lay between the germline ends. This CDR3 has 15 residues. The CDR3 bases are TGCGCCAGCAGCTTTTCCAGGGAGGTTTCCGGGGAGCTGTTTTTT. Translation gives CASSFSREVSGELFF.

The chain employs TRBV6-2 or TRBV6-3 and TRBJ1-2; the match to TRBD1 covers 7 bases. Germline values: CDR1 MNHEY, CDR2 SVGEGT. The CDR3 length is 15 residues. Trimming took 5 bases from V and 6 from J; bases not matched to a gene: 12. CDR3 sequence reads: CASSPHSDRSHGYTF. The CDR3, as DNA: TGTGCCAGCAGTCCCCACTCGGACAGGAGCCATGGCTACACCTTC.

This chain links TRBV28 with TRBJ1-5; 11 nucleotides agree with TRBD1. Per the germline V gene, CDR1 is MDHEN and CDR2 is SYDVKM. V lost 5 bases, J lost 4 bases, and 13 bases stayed unmatched. This CDR3 has 18 amino acids. The CDR3 is CASSASRTGGAGNQPQHF. DNA of the CDR3: TGTGCCAGCAGTGCCTCCCGGACAGGGGGCGCGGGTAATCAGCCCCAGCATTTT.

The V gene is TRBV9, the J gene TRBJ1-1; D perhaps matches TRBD1 (6 bases). V was clipped by 0 bases and J by 8 bases, with 14 bases between them. Germline assignment: CDR1 SGDLS and CDR2 YYNGEE. The CDR3 loop spans 14 amino acids. Here the CDR3 reads CASSVAVGANEAFF. CDR3 DNA sequence: TGTGCCAGCAGCGTAGCGGTGGGGGCTAACGAAGCTTTCTTT. Combining the CDR3 with reference TRBV9 and TRBJ1-1 gives the whole variable domain DSGVTQTPKHLITATGQRVTLRCSPRSGDLSVYWYQQSLDQGLQFLIQYYNGEERAKGNILERFSAQQFPDLHSELNLSSLELGDSALYFCASSVAVGANEAFFGQGTRLTVV.

The chain is built from TRBV28 and TRBJ2-7; TRBD2 matches 7 bases. CDR3 length: 14 residues. With 1 base clipped from V and 3 bases from J, the junction kept 3 bases outside the gene matches. Germline CDR1 is MDHEN and CDR2 is SYDVKM. The CDR3 DNA reads as TGTGCCAGCAGTTTATCCCCTAGCGGCTACGAGCAGTACTTC. It translates to CASSLSPSGYEQYF.

This chain uses TRBV30 with TRBJ1-4; TRBD1 aligns across 8 bases. The V gene's germline CDR1 is GTSNPN and CDR2 SVGIG (reference sequence). J lost 5 bases, V lost 1 base, and 6 bases had no gene match. The CDR3 is made up of 15 amino acids. CDR3 sequence: CAWSDSRQGNEKLFF. The CDR3 DNA reads as TGTGCCTGGAGTGATTCGAGACAGGGGAATGAAAAACTGTTTTTT.